This is a list of T cell receptor beta chains from one sample in a study of PD-1 blockade in classical Hodgkin lymphoma. TCRdb keeps only in-frame clones here, not all; method: immunoSEQ multiplex PCR. The data contain around 60,000 clones, roughly 89% of them singletons. Material: peripheral blood mononuclear cells (PBMCs), obtained before the fourth cycle of nivolumab. The receptors come from a human donor with classical Hodgkin lymphoma. CDR3s include the opening cysteine and the closing phenylalanine or tryptophan. Fields, in order: J gene, V gene, D gene, CDR3 DNA, CDR3 protein. A D gene is named only where the DNA matches it firmly.

>TRBJ1-4|TRBV9|TRBD1
TGTGCCAGCAGCGTCGACGGGACAGCCTATGAAAAACTGTTTTTT
CASSVDGTAYEKLFF
>TRBJ1-1|TRBV10-3|NA
TGTGCCATCAGTGAGTCGGAGGGGAACACTGAAGCTTTCTTT
CAISESEGNTEAFF
>TRBJ1-1|TRBV5-4|NA
TGTGCCAGCAGTCGATCAGGCGCCGTGGGGAACACTGAAGCTTTCTTT
CASSRSGAVGNTEAFF
>TRBJ1-2|TRBV2|NA
TGTGCCCCCAGGGAGGGGTACTATGGCTACACCTTC
CAPREGYYGYTF
>TRBJ2-3|TRBV27|TRBD2
TGTGCCAGCAGTTTACAAGGCGGGGGGAGAGATACGCAGTATTTT
CASSLQGGGRDTQYF
>TRBJ2-7|TRBV7-2|TRBD1
TGTGCCAGCAGCTTAGCGCAGGGGGCTAACTACGAGCAGTACTTC
CASSLAQGANYEQYF
>TRBJ1-2|TRBV28|NA
TGTGCCAGCAGTTTCCAGGTTGACTACACCTTC
CASSFQVDYTF
>TRBJ2-3|TRBV2|TRBD1
TGTGCCACTCGAGGGGGCATCGACCTTAGCACAGATACGCAGTATTTT
CATRGGIDLSTDTQYF
>TRBJ2-1|TRBV10-2|NA
TGCGCCAGCGGAGGTCGTTGGGCTCGAGGGGACAATGAGCAGTTCTTC
CASGGRWARGDNEQFF
>TRBJ1-1|TRBV7-9|TRBD1
TGTGCCAGCAGCGTAGTCACAGGGGTGAACACTGAAGCTTTCTTT
CASSVVTGVNTEAFF